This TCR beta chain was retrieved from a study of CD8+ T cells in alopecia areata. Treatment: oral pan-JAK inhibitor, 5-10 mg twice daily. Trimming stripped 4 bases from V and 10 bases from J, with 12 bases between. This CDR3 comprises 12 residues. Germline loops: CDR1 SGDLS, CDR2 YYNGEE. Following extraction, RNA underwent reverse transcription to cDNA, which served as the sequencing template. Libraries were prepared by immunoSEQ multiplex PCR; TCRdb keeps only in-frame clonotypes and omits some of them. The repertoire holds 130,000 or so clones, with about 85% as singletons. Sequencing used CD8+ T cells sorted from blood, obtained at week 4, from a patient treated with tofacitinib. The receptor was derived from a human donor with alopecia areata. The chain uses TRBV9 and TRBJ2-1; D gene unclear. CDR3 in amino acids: CASSPLTWEQFF. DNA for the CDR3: TGTGCCAGCAGCCCTCTCACGTGGGAGCAGTTCTTC.